The clone carrying this TCR beta chain was seen a single time. As yet, its antigen is unknown. This entry comes from a study of shared clonotypes between healthy human individuals. Study findings and constraints: With few donors, the genetic and exposure-history diversity represented was limited. Estimated richness was generally greater in naive than memory subsets.

The protocol was immunoSEQ multiplex PCR, while the TCRdb copy is restricted to in-frame clones and leaves out a portion. This sample has about 650,000 clones; just under 97% occur once, and the top ten carry roughly 0.1%. CD8 cells regarded as naive lacked CD45RO, were positively chosen for CCR7, and omitted terminally differentiated effector memory CD45RA+ cells. Sequencing input: naive CD8+ T cells sorted from blood. This TCR was recovered from a young woman in good health.

In nucleotides, the CDR3 is TGTGCCAGCAGCCCCAGAGGGGGCTTTTACTACGAGCAGTACTTC. It yields the protein CASSPRGGFYYEQYF. The chain is built from TRBV13 and TRBJ2-7; 7 bases fit TRBD1. The junction had 10 bases not matched to a gene; V was cut back by 5 bases and J by 3 bases. The length of the CDR3 is 15 residues. CDR1 PRHDT and CDR2 FYEKMQ come from the germline V gene (reference sequence).